The T cell receptor (beta chain) under discussion was sequenced for a study of T cells of healthy individuals. The CDR3 length is 14 residues. Between the trimmed V and J ends, which lost 3 bases and 7 bases, there was a span of 13 bases. Germline CDR1 reads KGHSH; CDR2 reads LQKENI. This clonotype appeared a few times. TCRdb passed the 5' RACE reads through MiXCR, listing each CDR3 protein once. The profile shows 60,000 to 80,000 distinct CDR3 sequences, roughly 17% of them singletons. This chain links TRBV18 with TRBJ1-5; TRBD1 is a possible D gene (6 bases). This TCR came from a human donor in good health. The CDR3 spells CASSPNRDGQPQHF. The DNA of the CDR3 is TGTGCCAGCTCACCTAACAGGGATGGGCAGCCCCAGCATTTT.